One sample yielded the 7 T cell receptor beta chains listed below, sequenced in a study of breast tumors, draining lymph nodes, adjacent tissues (dated by TCRdb to the mid-2010s). The library relied on multiplex PCR. The sequencer listed for this sample is Illumina HiSeq 2000. The public reads were reanalyzed by TCRdb: fastp trimming at Q25, MiXCR alignment, in-frame beta chains only. Each entry is one CDR3 protein sequence, shown with its most common DNA and genes. The sample has around 250,000 distinct CDR3 sequences on record, 34% of them singletons. The ten largest clones add up to approximately 3.7% of the sample. The axillary draining lymph nodes of breast cancer patients were the source of the lymph node samples. Material for sequencing was axillary lymph node tissue. These receptors all stem from a female donor with breast cancer. Some clones in this sample may be carry-over from other donors' samples.

In this sample, this clonotype turned up many times. The CDR3, as DNA: TGTGCCACCAGCGCGCCATGGGGACAGCGAGCGGAGACCCAGTACTTC. Protein: CATSAPWGQRAETQYF. The chain has TRBV15 and TRBJ2-5; TRBD1 matches at 7 bases. The CDR3 spans 16 residues. CDR1 is LNHNV and CDR2 is YYDKDF in the germline V gene (reference sequence). The V segment lost 5 bases and the J segment 5 bases; nucleotides outside the gene matches: 14.

J is TRBJ2-1 and V is TRBV7-2; 7 bases map to TRBD2. The CDR3 loop spans 17 amino acids. Germline CDR1 reads SGHTA; CDR2 reads FQGNSA. The V and J ends lost 11 bases and 7 bases, in that order; junction bases with no gene match: 23. In DNA form, the CDR3 reads TGTGCCGTATATGGGAGTCAAGGTGGGAGGGCAGTTAATGAGCAGTTCTTC. Protein product: CAVYGSQGGRAVNEQFF.

Details on this clonotype: Being one base from a much bigger clone, this may be a read error. This CDR3 is CASSVGRGETQYF. The CDR3, as DNA: TGTGCCAGTAGTGTGGGCAGGGGGGAGACCCAGTACTTC. The chain combines TRBV19 with TRBJ2-5, with 7 bases aligning to TRBD1. Germline values: CDR1 LNHDA, CDR2 SQIVND (reference sequence). The V and J ends lost 5 bases and 5 bases, in that order; junction bases with no gene match: 5. The CDR3 runs 13 residues.

Ten or more counts support this clonotype. The V gene is TRBV11-1, the J gene TRBJ2-5; 9 bases fit TRBD1. V gave up 5 bases and J gave up 4 bases; unmatched junction bases: 8. The length of the CDR3 is 15 residues. In germline, CDR1 is SGHAT, CDR2 FQDESV (reference sequence). CDR3: CASSAPGQGRETQYF. CDR3 nucleotides: TGTGCCAGCAGCGCTCCGGGACAGGGACGAGAGACCCAGTACTTC.

At least ten counts were recorded for this clonotype. This rearrangement joins TRBV5-8 to TRBJ2-5, with a weak D call TRBD2 (5 bases). V gave up 1 base and J gave up 4 bases, with 8 bases separating them. The CDR3 spans 13 residues. Per germline, CDR1 SGHTS and CDR2 YDEGEE. The CDR3 spells CASSLTSGETQYF. In DNA form, the CDR3 reads TGTGCCAGCAGCTTGACTAGTGGAGAGACCCAGTACTTC. Full variable domain (rest looked up from reference TRBV5-8 and TRBJ2-5): EAGVTQSPTHLIKTRGQQATLRCSPISGHTSVYWYQQALGLGLQFLLWYDEGEERNRGNFPPRFSGRQFPNYSSELNVNALELEDSALYLCASSLTSGETQYFGPGTRLLVL.

In this sample, this clonotype turned up many times. The V and J genes are TRBV4-1 and TRBJ2-2; the match to TRBD2 covers 13 bases. The V and J ends lost 4 bases and 2 bases, in that order; junction bases with no gene match: 10. This CDR3 has 19 amino acids. The V gene's germline CDR1 is MGHRA and CDR2 YSYEKL. DNA for the CDR3: TGCGCCAGCAGCCGGGGGACTAGCGGGACCCCCTCCAACACCGGGGAGCTGTTTTTT. Its protein is CASSRGTSGTPSNTGELFF.

This clonotype was picked up many times. This rearrangement joins TRBV4-3 to TRBJ2-5; tentative D call: TRBD1 (6 bases). This CDR3 region has 15 residues. V shed 4 bases and J shed 5 bases, with 17 bases lying between them. Germline assignment: CDR1 LGHNA and CDR2 YSLEER. DNA for the CDR3: TGCGCCAGCAGCCCGAAATACAGGGCGCGGGAGACCCAGTACTTC. Protein sequence: CASSPKYRARETQYF.